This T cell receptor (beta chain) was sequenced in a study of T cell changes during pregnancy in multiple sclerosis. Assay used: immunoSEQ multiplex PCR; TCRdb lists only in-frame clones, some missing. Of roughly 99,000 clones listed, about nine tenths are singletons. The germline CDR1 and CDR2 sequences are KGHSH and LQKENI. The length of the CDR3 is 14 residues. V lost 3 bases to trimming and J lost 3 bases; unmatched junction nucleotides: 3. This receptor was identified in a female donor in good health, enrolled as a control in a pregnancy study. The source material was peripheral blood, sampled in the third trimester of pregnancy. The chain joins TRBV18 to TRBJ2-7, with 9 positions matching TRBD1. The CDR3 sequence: CASSPWDRDYEQYF. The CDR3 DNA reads TGTGCCAGCTCACCCTGGGACAGGGACTACGAGCAGTACTTC.